This T cell receptor (beta chain) was profiled in a study of spatial heterogeneity in lung cancer. Every molecule of TCR cDNA had its own unique molecular identifier. TCRdb independently ran MiXCR on the 5' RACE reads; one entry per CDR3 protein. The sample lists several thousand distinct CDR3 sequences, roughly 15% occurring once. The time point is: sample taken at primary tumor resection. There were 72 donors, all of them untreated patients with early-stage non-small cell lung cancer. The sequenced material consisted of unsorted whole RNA from tumor, nontumor lung or frozen PBMC. This clonotype is categorized as medium-sized (0.01 to 0.1%). Its antigen remains unidentified. Broader study findings: Mutation counts in tumors were tracked by counts of expanded intratumoral alpha and beta TCRs.

This receptor was taken from a female donor with early-stage non-small cell lung cancer. The specimen was lung tumor tissue, collected at surgery.

The CDR3 region is CATSRTGGDGELFF. The CDR3 DNA reads TGTGCCACCAGCAGGACAGGGGGTGACGGGGAGCTGTTTTTT. The V gene is TRBV15, the J gene TRBJ2-2; TRBD1 matches 9 bases. CDR3 size: 14 residues. Unmatched junction bases numbered 3, after V lost 3 bases and J lost 7 bases. The germline CDR1 and CDR2 sequences are LNHNV and YYDKDF (reference sequence).